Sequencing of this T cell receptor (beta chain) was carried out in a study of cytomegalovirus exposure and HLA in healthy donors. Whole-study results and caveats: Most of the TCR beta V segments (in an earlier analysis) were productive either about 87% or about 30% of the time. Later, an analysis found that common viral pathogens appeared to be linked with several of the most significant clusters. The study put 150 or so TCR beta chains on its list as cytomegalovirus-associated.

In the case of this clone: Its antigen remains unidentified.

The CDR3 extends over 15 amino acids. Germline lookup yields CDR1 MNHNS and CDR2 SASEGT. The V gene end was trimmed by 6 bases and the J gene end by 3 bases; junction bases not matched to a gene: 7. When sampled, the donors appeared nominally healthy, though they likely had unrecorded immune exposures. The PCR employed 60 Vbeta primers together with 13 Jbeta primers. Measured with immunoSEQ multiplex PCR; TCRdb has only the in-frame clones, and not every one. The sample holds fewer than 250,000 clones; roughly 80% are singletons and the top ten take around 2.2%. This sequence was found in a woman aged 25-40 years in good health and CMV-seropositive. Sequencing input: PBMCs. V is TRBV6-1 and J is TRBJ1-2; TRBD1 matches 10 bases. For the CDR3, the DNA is TGTGCCAGCAGCTTAACCGGGACAGGGGACTATGGCTACACCTTC. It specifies CASSLTGTGDYGYTF.